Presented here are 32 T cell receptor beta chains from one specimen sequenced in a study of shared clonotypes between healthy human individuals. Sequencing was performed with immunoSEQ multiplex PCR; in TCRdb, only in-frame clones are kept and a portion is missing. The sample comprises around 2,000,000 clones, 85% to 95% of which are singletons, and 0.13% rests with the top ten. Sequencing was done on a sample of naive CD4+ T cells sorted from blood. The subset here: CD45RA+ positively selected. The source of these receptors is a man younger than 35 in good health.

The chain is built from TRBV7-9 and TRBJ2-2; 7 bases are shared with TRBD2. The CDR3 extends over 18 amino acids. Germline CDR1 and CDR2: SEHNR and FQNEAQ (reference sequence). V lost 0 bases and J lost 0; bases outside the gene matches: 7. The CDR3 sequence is CASSLAPSGAANTGELFF. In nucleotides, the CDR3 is TGTGCCAGCAGCTTAGCGCCCAGCGGGGCCGCGAACACCGGGGAGCTGTTTTTT.

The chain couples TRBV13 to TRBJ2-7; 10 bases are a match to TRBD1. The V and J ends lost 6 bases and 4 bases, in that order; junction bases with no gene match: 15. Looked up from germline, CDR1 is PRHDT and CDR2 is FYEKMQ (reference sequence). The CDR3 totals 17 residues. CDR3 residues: CASSFSPDRGRLYEQYF. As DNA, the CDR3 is TGTGCCAGCAGTTTTTCACCTGACAGGGGGCGCCTATACGAGCAGTACTTC.

The CDR3 nucleotides are TGTGCCAGCAGCTTGTTGGTCAGCGGACAGGGACATGGCTACACCTTC. It is translated as CASSLLVSGQGHGYTF. V usage is TRBV5-5 and J usage is TRBJ1-2, with TRBD1 matching 8 bases. Germline V gene lookup returns CDR1 SGHKS and CDR2 YYEKEE (reference sequence). The CDR3 runs to 16 residues. After removal of 1 base from V and 6 bases from J, the junction contained 11 bases not matched to a gene.

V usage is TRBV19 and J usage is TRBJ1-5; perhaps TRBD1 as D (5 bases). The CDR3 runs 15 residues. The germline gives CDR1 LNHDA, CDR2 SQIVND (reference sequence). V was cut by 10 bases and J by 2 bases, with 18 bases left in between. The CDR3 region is CATNKNRGGNQPQHF. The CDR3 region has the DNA TGTGCCACAAATAAAAATCGGGGGGGCAATCAGCCCCAGCATTTT.

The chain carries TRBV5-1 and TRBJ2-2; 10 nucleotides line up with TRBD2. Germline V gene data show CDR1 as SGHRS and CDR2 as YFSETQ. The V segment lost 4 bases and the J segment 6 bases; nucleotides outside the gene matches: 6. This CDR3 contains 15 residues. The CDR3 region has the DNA TGCGCCAGCAGCATCGCTAGCGGGGGATCCGGGGAGCTGTTTTTT. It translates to CASSIASGGSGELFF.

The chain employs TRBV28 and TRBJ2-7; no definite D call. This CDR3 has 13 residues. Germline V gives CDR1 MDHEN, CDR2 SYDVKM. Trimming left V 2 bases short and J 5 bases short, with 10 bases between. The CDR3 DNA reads TGTGCCAGCAGTTTAGTCAGCCTAGACGAGCAGTACTTC. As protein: CASSLVSLDEQYF.

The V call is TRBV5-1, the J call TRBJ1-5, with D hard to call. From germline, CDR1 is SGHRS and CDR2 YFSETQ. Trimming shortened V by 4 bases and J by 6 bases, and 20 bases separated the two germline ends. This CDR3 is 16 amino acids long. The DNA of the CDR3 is TGCGCCAGCAGCCCCTCCTCCATTGGGCTGGGTCAGCCCCAGCATTTT. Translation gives CASSPSSIGLGQPQHF.

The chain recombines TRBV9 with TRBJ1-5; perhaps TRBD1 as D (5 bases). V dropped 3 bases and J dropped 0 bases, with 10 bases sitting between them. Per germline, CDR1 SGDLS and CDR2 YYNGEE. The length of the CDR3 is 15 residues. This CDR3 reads CASSESGHSNQPQHF. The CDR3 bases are TGTGCCAGCAGCGAGTCAGGGCATAGCAATCAGCCCCAGCATTTT.

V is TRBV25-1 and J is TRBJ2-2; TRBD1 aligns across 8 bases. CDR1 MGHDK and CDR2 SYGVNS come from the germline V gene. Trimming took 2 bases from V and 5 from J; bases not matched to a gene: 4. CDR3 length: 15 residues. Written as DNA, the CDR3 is TGTGCCAGCAGTGAAGGCAGGGGGCTTACCGGGGAGCTGTTTTTT. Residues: CASSEGRGLTGELFF.

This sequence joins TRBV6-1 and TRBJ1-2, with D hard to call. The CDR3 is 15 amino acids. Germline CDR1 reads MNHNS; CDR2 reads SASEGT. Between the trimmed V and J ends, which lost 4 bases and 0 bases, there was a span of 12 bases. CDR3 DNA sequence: TGTGCCAGCAGTGCAGCGGCAGGAGCTAACTATGGCTACACCTTC. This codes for CASSAAAGANYGYTF.

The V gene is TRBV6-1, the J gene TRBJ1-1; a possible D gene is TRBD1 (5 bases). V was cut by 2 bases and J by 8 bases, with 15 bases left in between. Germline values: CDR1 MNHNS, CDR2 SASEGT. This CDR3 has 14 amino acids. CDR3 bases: TGTGCCAGCAGTGAAACTATCACCGGGACGGAAGCTTTCTTT. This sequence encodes CASSETITGTEAFF.

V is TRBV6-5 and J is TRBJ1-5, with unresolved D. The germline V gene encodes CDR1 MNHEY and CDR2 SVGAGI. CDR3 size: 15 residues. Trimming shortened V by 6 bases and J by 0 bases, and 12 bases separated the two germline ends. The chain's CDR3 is CASSVALYSNQPQHF. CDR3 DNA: TGTGCCAGCAGCGTCGCGCTATATAGCAATCAGCCCCAGCATTTT.

Here the CDR3 DNA reads TGTGCCAGCAGCTGGGGGGGGCACCAATCTATTAGCAATCAGCCCCAGCATTTT. Its translation is CASSWGGHQSISNQPQHF. The chain combines TRBV7-2 with TRBJ1-5; D may be TRBD1 (6 bases). The CDR3 is 18 residues long. V gave up 4 bases and J gave up 0 bases, with 19 bases separating them. Germline-derived CDR1 and CDR2 are SGHTA and FQGNSA. Supplemented by reference TRBV7-2 and TRBJ1-5, the full variable domain reads GAGVSQSPSNKVTEKGKDVELRCDPISGHTALYWYRQSLGQGLEFLIYFQGNSAPDKSGLPSDRFSAERTGGSVSTLTIQRTQQEDSAVYLCASSWGGHQSISNQPQHFGDGTRLSIL.

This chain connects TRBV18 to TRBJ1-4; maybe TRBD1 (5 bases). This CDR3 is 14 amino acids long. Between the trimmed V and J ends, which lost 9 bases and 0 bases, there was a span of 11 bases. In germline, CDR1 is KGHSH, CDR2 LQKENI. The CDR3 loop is CASTRQPTNEKLFF. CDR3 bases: TGTGCCAGTACCCGACAGCCAACTAATGAAAAACTGTTTTTT.

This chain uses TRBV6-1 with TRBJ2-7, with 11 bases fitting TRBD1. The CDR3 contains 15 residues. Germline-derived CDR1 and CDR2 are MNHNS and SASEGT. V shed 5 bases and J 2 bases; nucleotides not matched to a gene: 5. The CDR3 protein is CASSRTGGDTYEQYF. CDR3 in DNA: TGTGCCAGCAGTCGGACAGGGGGCGATACCTACGAGCAGTACTTC.

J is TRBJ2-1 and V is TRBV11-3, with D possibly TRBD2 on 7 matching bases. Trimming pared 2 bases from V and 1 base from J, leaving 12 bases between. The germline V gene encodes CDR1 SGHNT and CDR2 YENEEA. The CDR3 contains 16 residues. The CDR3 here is CASSLSGGQSYNEQFF. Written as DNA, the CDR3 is TGTGCCAGCAGCTTATCGGGGGGCCAATCCTACAATGAGCAGTTCTTC.

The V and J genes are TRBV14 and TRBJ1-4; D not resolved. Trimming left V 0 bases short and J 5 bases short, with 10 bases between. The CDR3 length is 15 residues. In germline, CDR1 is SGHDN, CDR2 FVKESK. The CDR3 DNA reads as TGTGCCAGCAGCCAAGATCTGATTTACAATGAAAAACTGTTTTTT. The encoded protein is CASSQDLIYNEKLFF.

CDR3 region: CASSDYGFTEAFF. The DNA for the CDR3 is TGTGCCAGCAGTGATTACGGGTTTACTGAAGCTTTCTTT. This sequence joins TRBV2 and TRBJ1-1; D not resolved. The CDR3 is made up of 13 amino acids. V shed 3 bases and J shed 5 bases, with 10 bases lying between them. Germline CDR1 reads SNHLY; CDR2 reads FYNNEI.

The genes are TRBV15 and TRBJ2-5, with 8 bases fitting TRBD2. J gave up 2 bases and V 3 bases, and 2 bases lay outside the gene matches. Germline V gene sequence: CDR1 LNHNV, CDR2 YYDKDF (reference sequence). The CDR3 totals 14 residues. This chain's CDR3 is CATSRGLVQETQYF. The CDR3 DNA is TGTGCCACCAGCAGGGGACTAGTTCAAGAGACCCAGTACTTC.

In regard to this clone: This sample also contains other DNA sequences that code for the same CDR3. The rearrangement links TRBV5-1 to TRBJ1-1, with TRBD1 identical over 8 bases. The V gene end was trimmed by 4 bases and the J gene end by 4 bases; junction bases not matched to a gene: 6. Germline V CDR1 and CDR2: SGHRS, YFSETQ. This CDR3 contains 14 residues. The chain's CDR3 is CASSATGGSTEAFF. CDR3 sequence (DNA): TGCGCCAGCAGCGCCACAGGGGGTAGCACTGAAGCTTTCTTT.

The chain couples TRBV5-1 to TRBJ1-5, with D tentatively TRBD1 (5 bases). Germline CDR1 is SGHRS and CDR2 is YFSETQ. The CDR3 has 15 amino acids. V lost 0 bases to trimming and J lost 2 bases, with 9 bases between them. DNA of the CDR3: TGCGCCAGCAGCTTGGACGCGGGGCGCAATCAGCCCCAGCATTTT. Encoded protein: CASSLDAGRNQPQHF.

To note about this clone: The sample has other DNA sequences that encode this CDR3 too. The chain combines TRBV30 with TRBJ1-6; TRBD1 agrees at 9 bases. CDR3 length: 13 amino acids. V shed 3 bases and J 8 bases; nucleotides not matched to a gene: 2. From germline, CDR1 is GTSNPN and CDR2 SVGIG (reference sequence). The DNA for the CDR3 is TGTGCCTGGAGGGACAGGGGTGATTCACCCCTCCACTTT. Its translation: CAWRDRGDSPLHF.

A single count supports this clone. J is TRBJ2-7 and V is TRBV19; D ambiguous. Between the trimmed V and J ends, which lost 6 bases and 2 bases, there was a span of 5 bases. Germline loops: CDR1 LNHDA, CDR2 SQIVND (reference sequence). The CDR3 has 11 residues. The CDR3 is CASRIAYEQYF. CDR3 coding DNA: TGTGCCAGTAGAATTGCCTACGAGCAGTACTTC.

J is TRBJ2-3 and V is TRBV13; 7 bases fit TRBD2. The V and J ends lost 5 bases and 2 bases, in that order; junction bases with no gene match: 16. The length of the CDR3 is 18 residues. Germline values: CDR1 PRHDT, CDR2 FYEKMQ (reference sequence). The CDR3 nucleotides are TGTGCCAGCAGCCGAAAAGGTGATAGCGGGTACGACACAGATACGCAGTATTTT. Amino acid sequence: CASSRKGDSGYDTDTQYF.

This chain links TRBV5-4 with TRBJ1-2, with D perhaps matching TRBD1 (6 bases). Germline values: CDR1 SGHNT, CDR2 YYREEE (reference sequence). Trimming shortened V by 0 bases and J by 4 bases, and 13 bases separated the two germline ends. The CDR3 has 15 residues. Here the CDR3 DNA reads TGTGCCAGCAGCTTGGGACAGGCTGCGATCTATGGCTACACCTTC. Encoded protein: CASSLGQAAIYGYTF.

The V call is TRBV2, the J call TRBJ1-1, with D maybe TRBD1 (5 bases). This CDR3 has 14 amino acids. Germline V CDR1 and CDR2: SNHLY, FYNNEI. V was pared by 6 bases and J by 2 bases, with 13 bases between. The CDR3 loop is CASSLGGVNTEAFF. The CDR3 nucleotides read TGTGCCAGCAGCTTAGGAGGGGTCAACACTGAAGCTTTCTTT.

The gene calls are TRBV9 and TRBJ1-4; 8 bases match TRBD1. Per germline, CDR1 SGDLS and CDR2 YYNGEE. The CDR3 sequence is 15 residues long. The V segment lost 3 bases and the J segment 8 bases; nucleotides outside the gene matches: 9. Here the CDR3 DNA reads TGTGCCAGCAGCGCTCGGACAGGGACTGAGGAAAAACTGTTTTTT. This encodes CASSARTGTEEKLFF. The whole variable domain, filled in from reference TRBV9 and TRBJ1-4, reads DSGVTQTPKHLITATGQRVTLRCSPRSGDLSVYWYQQSLDQGLQFLIQYYNGEERAKGNILERFSAQQFPDLHSELNLSSLELGDSALYFCASSARTGTEEKLFFGSGTQLSVL.

DNA for the CDR3: TGTGCCAGCAGTGGATACAGCAATGAGCAGTTCTTC. Translated, it gives CASSGYSNEQFF. The genes are TRBV6-1 and TRBJ2-1; D gene ambiguous. V was pared by 4 bases and J by 6 bases, with 7 bases between. The germline gives CDR1 MNHNS, CDR2 SASEGT. The CDR3 runs 12 residues.

For the CDR3, the DNA is TGTGCCAGCAGCCCCGGGACAGGGCGCACAGATACGCAGTATTTT. Translating it yields CASSPGTGRTDTQYF. The genes are TRBV5-4 and TRBJ2-3, with TRBD1 identical over 9 bases. Germline V gene data show CDR1 as SGHNT and CDR2 as YYREEE (reference sequence). Trimming took 4 bases from V and 1 from J; bases not matched to a gene: 4. The CDR3 is 15 amino acids. Based on the CDR3 plus reference TRBV5-4 and TRBJ2-3, the full variable domain is ETGVTQSPTHLIKTRGQQVTLRCSSQSGHNTVSWYQQALGQGPQFIFQYYREEENGRGNFPPRFSGLQFPNYSSELNVNALELDDSALYLCASSPGTGRTDTQYFGPGTRLTVL.

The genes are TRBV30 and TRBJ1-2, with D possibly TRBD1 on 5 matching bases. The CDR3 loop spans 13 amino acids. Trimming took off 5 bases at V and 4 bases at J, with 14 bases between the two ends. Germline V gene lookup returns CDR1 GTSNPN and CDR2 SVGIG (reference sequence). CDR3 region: CAWSLGALYGYTF. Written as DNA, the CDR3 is TGTGCCTGGTCCCTTGGGGCACTCTATGGCTACACCTTC.

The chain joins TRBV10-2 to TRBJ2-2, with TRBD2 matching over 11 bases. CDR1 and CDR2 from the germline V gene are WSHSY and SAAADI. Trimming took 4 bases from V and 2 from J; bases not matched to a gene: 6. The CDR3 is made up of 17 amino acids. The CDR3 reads CASSGTSGRVNTGELFF. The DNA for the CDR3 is TGCGCCAGCAGTGGAACTAGCGGGAGAGTAAACACCGGGGAGCTGTTTTTT.

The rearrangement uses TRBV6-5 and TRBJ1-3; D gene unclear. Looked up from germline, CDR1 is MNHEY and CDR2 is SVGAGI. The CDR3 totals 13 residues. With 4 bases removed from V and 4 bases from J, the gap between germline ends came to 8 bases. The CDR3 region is CASSSHSGNTIYF. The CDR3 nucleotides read TGTGCCAGCAGTTCCCACAGCGGAAACACCATATATTTT.